This entry features one T cell receptor (beta chain) sequence. Antigen specificity is unknown. The data were taken from a study of PD-1 blockade in classical Hodgkin lymphoma. Study results and caveats: Baseline diversity in complete responders resembled that of newly diagnosed patients. Only CD4+ TCR diversity, not CD8+, had risen significantly by C4D1.

The CDR3 has 14 residues. Trimming left V 0 bases short and J 1 base short, with 5 bases between. The germline V gene encodes CDR1 SGHNT and CDR2 YYREEE (reference sequence). The patients all showed relapse after autologous stem cell transplantation, while their brentuximab vedotin exposure varied. Repertoires were generated with immunoSEQ multiplex PCR, while TCRdb's copy carries only in-frame clones and drops some. There are fewer than 100,000 clones in the sample; roughly 92% occur only once, and 2.5% to 3% lies in the top ten. This specimen was peripheral blood mononuclear cells (PBMCs), taken at baseline. The rearrangement links TRBV5-4 to TRBJ1-3; D ambiguous. The sequence came from a human donor with classical Hodgkin lymphoma. CDR3 residues: CASSLGGSGNTIYF. CDR3 coding DNA: TGTGCCAGCAGCTTGGGGGGTTCTGGAAACACCATATATTTT.